This TCR beta chain is from a study of CD8+CD57+ T cells in acquired aplastic anemia. About the research overall: Roughly 3 ug was the average amount of DNA from sorted CD4+ and CD8+ cells. Healthy donors gave 10 million or so reads on average for CD4+ cells. Study-wide points: Patients and controls had in common approximately 29 CD8+ CDR3 sequences.

Germline-derived CDR1 and CDR2 are SGDLS and YYNGEE. The V gene end was trimmed by 3 bases and the J gene end by 4 bases; junction bases not matched to a gene: 3. The CDR3 is made up of 15 amino acids. Genomic DNA provided the template from which TCR beta VDJ and CDR3 profiles were obtained. TCRdb fed the reads into MiXCR, producing one record per CDR3 protein. The sample has 150,000 to 200,000 distinct CDR3 sequences, around 45% seen once. This clonotype has a single count. The target antigen is unknown. The chain uses TRBV9 and TRBJ2-5; 13 nucleotides agree with TRBD2. This receptor was obtained from a human donor in good health. Sequenced: sorted CD4+, CD8+, or CD8+CD57+ T cells (not recorded which) from PBMCs. The CDR3 bases are TGTGCCAGCAGCGAAGGGACTAGCGGGATAGAGACCCAGTACTTC. Translated, it gives CASSEGTSGIETQYF.